This TCR beta chain is from a study of long-term antiretroviral therapy in people with HIV. An immunoSEQ assay, version v3.0, was performed at survey level. TCRdb's copy holds only in-frame clones and misses some; the assay was immunoSEQ multiplex PCR. Of 20,000 to 30,000 clones in the sample, roughly nine tenths were seen once. Study-level points and caveats: Absence of data on ART adherence, viral resistance or therapy changes was noted.

J lost 9 bases, V lost 6 bases, and 8 bases had no gene match. Germline V gene sequence: CDR1 WNHNN, CDR2 SYGVQD (reference sequence). The CDR3 totals 15 residues. A remark on this clone: Its specificity is not known.

The rearrangement links TRBV10-1 to TRBJ2-1; TRBD2 aligns across 13 bases. The source of this sequence is a middle-aged man with HIV. The specimen comprised unsorted PBMCs, sampled approximately 2.7 years after starting antiretroviral therapy. The CDR3 region has the DNA TGCGCCAGCAGCCCTACTAGCGGGAGGGTTAGTGAGCAGTTCTTC. Its protein product is CASSPTSGRVSEQFF.